Listed here are 19 T cell receptor beta chains from one sample, sequenced in a study of T cell responses to AZD1222 COVID-19 vaccine. Only in-frame clones appear in the TCRdb table, and some are missing; sequencing was by immunoSEQ multiplex PCR. The sample yields about 120,000 clones, 80% to 90% seen once. The starting material was peripheral blood, obtained on day 0 of AZD1222 vaccination. Source of these receptors: an adult in good health.

CDR3 region: CASSFSPTGNQPQHF. In nucleotides, the CDR3 is TGTGCCAGCAGCTTTAGCCCGACAGGCAATCAGCCCCAGCATTTT. This chain joins TRBV7-2 and TRBJ1-5, with D tentatively TRBD1 (5 bases). Trimming took 3 bases from V and 2 from J, leaving 11 bases between them. Germline V lookup: CDR1 SGHTA, CDR2 FQGNSA. The CDR3 has 15 residues.

The chain has TRBV7-2 and TRBJ2-7, with 11 nucleotides matching TRBD1. CDR1 is SGHTA and CDR2 is FQGNSA in the germline V gene. CDR3 length: 15 residues. The trim removed 2 bases at V and 2 bases at J, leaving 2 bases unmatched. CDR3 sequence: CASSLWDRGTYEQYF. CDR3 nucleotide sequence: TGTGCCAGCAGCTTATGGGACAGGGGGACCTACGAGCAGTACTTC.

The gene calls are TRBV6-6 and TRBJ1-6; TRBD1 matches 7 bases. This CDR3 has 17 amino acids. V was clipped by 5 bases and J by 3 bases; unmatched bases: 10. In germline, CDR1 is MNHNY, CDR2 SVGAGI (reference sequence). The CDR3 bases are TGTGCCAGCAGTCCCATGGACAGGCGCTTCTATAATTCACCCCTCCACTTT. This sequence encodes CASSPMDRRFYNSPLHF.

For the CDR3, the DNA is TGTGCCAGTAGTATCATCGGGGCAGCGAACACTGAAGCTTTCTTT. Amino acid sequence: CASSIIGAANTEAFF. The chain carries TRBV19 and TRBJ1-1; possibly TRBD1 for D (5 bases). The CDR3 spans 15 residues. From germline, CDR1 is LNHDA and CDR2 SQIVND (reference sequence). The V and J ends lost 3 bases and 1 base respectively, with 12 bases between them.

The CDR3 nucleotides read TGTGCCAGCAGTTTCTCCCCGGGACGGACCACCTACGAGCAGTACTTC. It encodes CASSFSPGRTTYEQYF. The rearrangement joins TRBV28 to TRBJ2-7; D might be TRBD1 or TRBD2, each matching 5 bases. V gave up 3 bases and J gave up 2 bases, with 17 bases separating them. Germline lookup yields CDR1 MDHEN and CDR2 SYDVKM. CDR3 length: 16 amino acids. Using reference TRBV28 and TRBJ2-7 for the parts outside the CDR3, the full variable domain is DVKVTQSSRYLVKRTGEKVFLECVQDMDHENMFWYRQDPGLGLRLIYFSYDVKMKEKGDIPEGYSVSREKKERFSLILESASTNQTSMYLCASSFSPGRTTYEQYFGPGTRLTVT.

The chain recombines TRBV29-1 with TRBJ2-7, with TRBD2 identical over 7 bases. The CDR3 has 11 amino acids. From germline, CDR1 is SQVTM and CDR2 ANQGSEA. The CDR3 sequence is CTVGTIYEQYF. The CDR3, as DNA: TGCACCGTGGGGACTATCTACGAGCAGTACTTC.

J is TRBJ2-5 and V is TRBV14; D gene unclear. Germline V CDR1 and CDR2: SGHDN, FVKESK. V was pared by 3 bases and J by 2 bases, with 7 bases between. This CDR3 is built from 13 residues. This chain's CDR3 is CASSQQIQETQYF. CDR3 coding DNA: TGTGCCAGCAGCCAGCAGATACAAGAGACCCAGTACTTC.

CDR3 DNA: TGTGCCAGCAGTGAAGGACTAGCGGGCTCGGACGAGCAGTACTTC. Amino acid sequence: CASSEGLAGSDEQYF. The chain joins TRBV6-1 to TRBJ2-7, with 10 bases aligning to TRBD2. Germline V gene sequence: CDR1 MNHNS, CDR2 SASEGT. The CDR3 length is 15 residues. V was pared by 1 base and J by 5 bases, with 5 bases of the junction left unmatched.

This clone was observed a few times. The rearrangement joins TRBV19 to TRBJ2-1; the match to TRBD1 covers 9 bases. CDR3 size: 15 residues. The V segment lost 3 bases and the J segment 7 bases; nucleotides outside the gene matches: 7. CDR1 LNHDA and CDR2 SQIVND come from the germline V gene (reference sequence). The CDR3 region has the DNA TGTGCCAGTAGTATTCGACAGGGGGGTTATAATGAGCAGTTCTTC. Amino acids: CASSIRQGGYNEQFF.

The chain couples TRBV28 to TRBJ1-2, with D possibly matching TRBD1 (5 bases). The germline V and J ends were trimmed by 5 bases and 5 bases, with 15 bases remaining between them. Germline values: CDR1 MDHEN, CDR2 SYDVKM. CDR3 length equals 14 residues. The CDR3 DNA follows: TGTGCCAGCAGTCGTGAAGGGGCAAGTTATGGCTACACCTTC. It is translated as CASSREGASYGYTF.

V and J are TRBV5-1 and TRBJ2-7, with 7 bases identical to TRBD1. There are 16 residues in the CDR3. The germline V gene encodes CDR1 SGHRS and CDR2 YFSETQ. After removal of 0 bases from V and 3 bases from J, the junction contained 9 bases not matched to a gene. DNA for the CDR3: TGCGCCAGCAGCTTGGGTTATGACAGGGTCGGCTACGAGCAGTACTTC. As protein: CASSLGYDRVGYEQYF.

V and J are TRBV7-2 and TRBJ2-5; D is ambiguous. The CDR3 extends over 12 amino acids. The germline CDR1 and CDR2 sequences are SGHTA and FQGNSA. V was trimmed by 4 bases and J by 0 bases, leaving 3 bases between them. The CDR3 DNA reads as TGTGCCAGCAGCTCTTACCAAGAGACCCAGTACTTC. Translated, it gives CASSSYQETQYF. Using reference TRBV7-2 and TRBJ2-5 for the parts outside the CDR3, the full variable domain is GAGVSQSPSNKVTEKGKDVELRCDPISGHTALYWYRQSLGQGLEFLIYFQGNSAPDKSGLPSDRFSAERTGGSVSTLTIQRTQQEDSAVYLCASSSYQETQYFGPGTRLLVL.

The chain combines TRBV7-2 with TRBJ2-7, with D unclear. Germline V CDR1 and CDR2: SGHTA, FQGNSA. CDR3 length: 14 residues. Trimming removed 1 base at V and 2 bases at J, with 9 bases between. This CDR3 reads CASSLESGAYEQYF. The CDR3 DNA reads TGTGCCAGCAGCTTAGAATCAGGAGCCTACGAGCAGTACTTC.

The genes are TRBV5-1 and TRBJ2-5; no firm D call. The V and J ends lost 0 bases and 2 bases respectively, with 8 bases between them. This CDR3 has 14 residues. CDR1 SGHRS and CDR2 YFSETQ come from the germline V gene. The CDR3 coding sequence is TGCGCCAGCAGCTTGGTTGAAGGACAAGAGACCCAGTACTTC. This encodes CASSLVEGQETQYF.

The rearrangement links TRBV15 to TRBJ2-5, with D maybe TRBD2 (5 bases). The germline V gene encodes CDR1 LNHNV and CDR2 YYDKDF (reference sequence). Trimming cost V 1 base and J 1 base, with 10 bases left between them. The length of the CDR3 is 15 residues. The CDR3 sequence is CATSRGSSLQETQYF. For the CDR3, the DNA is TGTGCCACCAGCAGAGGGTCTAGCCTCCAAGAGACCCAGTACTTC.

This clone was found a few times. This chain connects TRBV11-2 to TRBJ2-7; D is unclear. V was cut by 1 base and J by 10 bases, with 8 bases left in between. From germline, CDR1 is SGHAT and CDR2 FQNNGV. CDR3 length equals 11 residues. Written as DNA, the CDR3 is TGTGCCAGCAGCTTAGGTCCAGGCCAGTACTTC. Its protein is CASSLGPGQYF.

The chain combines TRBV19 with TRBJ2-1, with a possible D match to TRBD2 (5 bases). From germline, CDR1 is LNHDA and CDR2 SQIVND (reference sequence). V was trimmed by 5 bases and J by 2 bases, leaving 13 bases between them. This CDR3 is built from 15 residues. The CDR3 coding sequence is TGTGCCAGTAGTGGAGGTATAGGGACCTACAATGAGCAGTTCTTC. Residues: CASSGGIGTYNEQFF.

The chain employs TRBV18 and TRBJ2-7, with D possibly called TRBD1 or TRBD2 (5 bases each). V gave up 2 bases and J gave up 3 bases, with 8 bases separating them. Germline V gene lookup returns CDR1 KGHSH and CDR2 LQKENI. The CDR3 sequence is 13 residues long. The chain's CDR3 is CASSPGGGYEQYF. The DNA of the CDR3 is TGTGCCAGCTCACCAGGTGGGGGCTACGAGCAGTACTTC.

Comments on this clone: Other DNA sequences in this specimen translate into the identical CDR3. The chain is built from TRBV19 and TRBJ1-1; 9 nucleotides line up with TRBD1. In germline, CDR1 is LNHDA, CDR2 SQIVND (reference sequence). Trimming removed 5 bases from V and 5 bases from J; junction bases left unmatched: 3. The length of the CDR3 is 13 residues. CDR3 bases: TGTGCCAGTAGTTTCGACAGGGGGACTGAAGCTTTCTTT. Translated: CASSFDRGTEAFF.